The sequence of this TCR beta chain was determined in a study of blood T cells in healthy people across ages. Together with a sample-barcoded 5' primer, a J-beta primer mix was included in a second PCR lasting roughly 7 to 11 cycles. In TCRdb, the 5' RACE reads were re-called with MiXCR into one record per CDR3 protein. The top ten hold 3% of the sample, which has about 780,000 distinct CDR3 sequences, more than 25% seen once. The CDR3 is 17 residues long. In germline, CDR1 is SEHNR, CDR2 FQNEAQ (reference sequence). With V trimmed by 4 bases and J by 0 bases, 4 bases remained unmatched. These data also formed part of another study, on T cells of mothers and their children.

J is TRBJ2-1 and V is TRBV7-9; 12 bases agree with TRBD2. The sequencing input was blood. This clonotype was obtained from a boy aged 5 to 17 in good health. CDR3 nucleotides: TGTGCCAGCAGCTCCCTACTAGCGGGGGGCTCCTACAATGAGCAGTTCTTC. It encodes CASSSLLAGGSYNEQFF. Using reference TRBV7-9 and TRBJ2-1 for the parts outside the CDR3, the full variable domain is DTGVSQNPRHKITKRGQNVTFRCDPISEHNRLYWYRQTLGQGPEFLTYFQNEAQLEKSRLLSDRFSAERPKGSFSTLEIQRTEQGDSAMYLCASSSLLAGGSYNEQFFGPGTRLTVL.